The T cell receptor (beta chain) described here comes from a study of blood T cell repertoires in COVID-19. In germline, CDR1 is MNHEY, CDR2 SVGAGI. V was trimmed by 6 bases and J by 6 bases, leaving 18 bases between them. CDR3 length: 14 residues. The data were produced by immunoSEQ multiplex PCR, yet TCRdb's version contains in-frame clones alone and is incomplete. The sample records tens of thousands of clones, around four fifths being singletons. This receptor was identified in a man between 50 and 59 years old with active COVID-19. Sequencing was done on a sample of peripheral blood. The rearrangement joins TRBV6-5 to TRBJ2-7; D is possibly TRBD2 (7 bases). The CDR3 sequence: CASSRSRGGGEQYF. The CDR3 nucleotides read TGTGCCAGCAGCCGGAGTAGGGGGGGCGGCGAGCAGTACTTC.